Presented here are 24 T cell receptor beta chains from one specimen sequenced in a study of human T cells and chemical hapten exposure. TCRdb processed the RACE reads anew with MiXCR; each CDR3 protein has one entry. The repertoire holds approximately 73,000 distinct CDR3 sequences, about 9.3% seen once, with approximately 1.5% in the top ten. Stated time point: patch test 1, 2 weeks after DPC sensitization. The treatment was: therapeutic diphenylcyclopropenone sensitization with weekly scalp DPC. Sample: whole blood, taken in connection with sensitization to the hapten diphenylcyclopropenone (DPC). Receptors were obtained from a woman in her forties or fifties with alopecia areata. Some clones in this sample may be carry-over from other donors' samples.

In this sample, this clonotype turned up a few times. The CDR3 DNA is TGTGCCAGCAGTTATTACGGCCAAGAGACCCAGTACTTC. Amino acids: CASSYYGQETQYF. J is TRBJ2-5 and V is TRBV6-5; D not resolved. Trimming left V 3 bases short and J 1 base short, with 6 bases between. Per germline, CDR1 MNHEY and CDR2 SVGAGI. There are 13 residues in the CDR3.

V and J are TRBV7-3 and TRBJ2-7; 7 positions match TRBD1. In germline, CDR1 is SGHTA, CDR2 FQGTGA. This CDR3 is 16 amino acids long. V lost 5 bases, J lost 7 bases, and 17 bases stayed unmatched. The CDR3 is CASSHSAGTATREQYF. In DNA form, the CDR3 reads TGTGCCAGCAGCCACTCCGCAGGGACAGCCACTAGGGAGCAGTACTTC. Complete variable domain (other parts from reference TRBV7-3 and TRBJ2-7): GAGVSQTPSNKVTEKGKYVELRCDPISGHTALYWYRQSLGQGPEFLIYFQGTGAADDSGLPNDRFFAVRPEGSVSTLKIQRTERGDSAVYLCASSHSAGTATREQYFGPGTRLTVT.

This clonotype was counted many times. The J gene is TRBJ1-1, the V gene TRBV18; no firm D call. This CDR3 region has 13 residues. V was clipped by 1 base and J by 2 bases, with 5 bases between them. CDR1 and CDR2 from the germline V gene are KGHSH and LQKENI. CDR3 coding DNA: TGTGCCAGCTCACCACTCGAAAACACTGAAGCTTTCTTT. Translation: CASSPLENTEAFF. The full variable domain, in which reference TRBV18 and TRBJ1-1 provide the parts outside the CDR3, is NAGVMQNPRHLVRRRGQEARLRCSPMKGHSHVYWYRQLPEEGLKFMVYLQKENIIDESGMPKERFSAEFPKEGPSILRIQQVVRGDSAAYFCASSPLENTEAFFGQGTRLTVV.

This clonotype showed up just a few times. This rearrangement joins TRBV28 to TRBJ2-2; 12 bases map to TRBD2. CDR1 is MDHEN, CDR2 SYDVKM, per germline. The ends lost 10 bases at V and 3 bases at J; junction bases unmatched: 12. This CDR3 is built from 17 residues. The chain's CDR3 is CATLRSGLAGYTGELFF. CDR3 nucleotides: TGTGCCACCCTCCGATCGGGACTAGCGGGTTACACCGGGGAGCTGTTTTTT.

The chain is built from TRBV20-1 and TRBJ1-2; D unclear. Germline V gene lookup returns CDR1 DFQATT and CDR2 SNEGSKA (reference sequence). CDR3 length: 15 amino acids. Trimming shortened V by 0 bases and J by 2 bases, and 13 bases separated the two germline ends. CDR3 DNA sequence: TGCAGTGCTAGAGACCCGGGCCCCCGGAACTATGGCTACACCTTC. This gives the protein CSARDPGPRNYGYTF.

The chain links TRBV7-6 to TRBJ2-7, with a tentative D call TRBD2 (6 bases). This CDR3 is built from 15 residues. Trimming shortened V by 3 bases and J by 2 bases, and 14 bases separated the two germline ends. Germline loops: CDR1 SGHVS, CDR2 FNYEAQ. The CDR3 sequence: CASSFPRGSTYEQYF. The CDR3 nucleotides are TGTGCCAGCAGCTTTCCCCGGGGGTCAACCTACGAGCAGTACTTC.

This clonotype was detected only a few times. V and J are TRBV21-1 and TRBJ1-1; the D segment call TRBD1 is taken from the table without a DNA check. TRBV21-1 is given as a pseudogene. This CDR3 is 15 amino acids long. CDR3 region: CASNTSGTLNTEAFF. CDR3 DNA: TGTGCCAGCAACACTTCCGGGACACTTAACACTGAAGCTTTCTTT.

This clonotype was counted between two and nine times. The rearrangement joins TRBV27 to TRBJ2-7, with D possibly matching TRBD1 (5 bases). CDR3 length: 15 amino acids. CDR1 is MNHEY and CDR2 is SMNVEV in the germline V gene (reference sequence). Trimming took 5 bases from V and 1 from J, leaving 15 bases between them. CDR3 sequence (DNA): TGTGCCAGCAGTAACCCCGAAAGGGGATCCTACGAGCAGTACTTC. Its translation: CASSNPERGSYEQYF.

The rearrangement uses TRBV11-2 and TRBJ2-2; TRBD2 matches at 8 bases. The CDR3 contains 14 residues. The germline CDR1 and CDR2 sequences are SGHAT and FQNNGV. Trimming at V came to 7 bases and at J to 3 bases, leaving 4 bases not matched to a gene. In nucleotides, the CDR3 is TGTGCCAGCAACCCAGCGGGAGACACCGGGGAGCTGTTTTTT. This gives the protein CASNPAGDTGELFF.

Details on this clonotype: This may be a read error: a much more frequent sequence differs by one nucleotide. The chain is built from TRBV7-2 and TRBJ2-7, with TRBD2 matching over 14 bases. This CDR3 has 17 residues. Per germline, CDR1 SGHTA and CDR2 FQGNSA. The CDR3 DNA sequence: TGTGCCGGCAGCGCCGGGACTAGCGGGAGCTCCCTTAGAGAGCAGTACTTC. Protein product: CAGSAGTSGSSLREQYF.

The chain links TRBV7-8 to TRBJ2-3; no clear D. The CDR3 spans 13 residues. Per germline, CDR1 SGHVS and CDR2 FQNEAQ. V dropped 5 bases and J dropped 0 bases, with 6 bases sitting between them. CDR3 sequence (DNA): TGTGCCAGCAGCGGAACTAGCACAGATACGCAGTATTTT. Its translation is CASSGTSTDTQYF.

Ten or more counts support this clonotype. The CDR3 DNA reads as TGCAGCGTTGAAGGGAGCGGAACTACCTACAATGAGCAGTTCTTC. It translates to CSVEGSGTTYNEQFF. V usage is TRBV29-1 and J usage is TRBJ2-1; D possibly corresponds to TRBD2 (5 bases). CDR3 size: 15 residues. CDR1 and CDR2 from the germline V gene are SQVTM and ANQGSEA. V was pared by 1 base and J by 2 bases, with 12 bases between.

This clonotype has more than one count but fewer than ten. The CDR3: CASSQTRNTEAFF. DNA of the CDR3: TGTGCCAGCTCACAAACTAGGAACACTGAAGCTTTCTTT. V usage is TRBV18 and J usage is TRBJ1-1; D gene unclear. Trimming removed 4 bases from V and 1 base from J, with 7 bases in between. CDR3 length equals 13 residues. Germline assignment: CDR1 KGHSH and CDR2 LQKENI.

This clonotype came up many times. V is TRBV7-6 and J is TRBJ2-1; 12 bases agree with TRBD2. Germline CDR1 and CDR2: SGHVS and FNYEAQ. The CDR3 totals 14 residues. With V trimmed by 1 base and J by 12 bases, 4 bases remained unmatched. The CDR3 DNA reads TGTGCCAGCAGCTTAGGACTAGCGGGGGCAGGGCAGTTCTTC. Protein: CASSLGLAGAGQFF.

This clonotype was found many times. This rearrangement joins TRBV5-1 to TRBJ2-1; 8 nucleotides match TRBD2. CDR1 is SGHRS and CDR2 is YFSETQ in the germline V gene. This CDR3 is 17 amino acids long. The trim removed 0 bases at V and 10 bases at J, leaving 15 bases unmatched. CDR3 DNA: TGCGCCAGCAGCTTGGCGGGAGGGCCGACTACATGGCGGGAGCAGTTCTTC. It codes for CASSLAGGPTTWREQFF.

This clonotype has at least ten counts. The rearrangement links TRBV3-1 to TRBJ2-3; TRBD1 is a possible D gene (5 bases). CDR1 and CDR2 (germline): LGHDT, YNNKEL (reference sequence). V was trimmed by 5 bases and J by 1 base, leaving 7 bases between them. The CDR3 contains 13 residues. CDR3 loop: CASSAQGTDTQYF. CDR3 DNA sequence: TGTGCCAGCAGCGCACAGGGCACAGATACGCAGTATTTT.

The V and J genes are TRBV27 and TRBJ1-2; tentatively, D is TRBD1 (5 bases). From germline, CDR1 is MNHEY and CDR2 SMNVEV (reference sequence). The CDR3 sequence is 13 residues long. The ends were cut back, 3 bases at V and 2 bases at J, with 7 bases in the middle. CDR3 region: CASSFGQNYGYTF. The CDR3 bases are TGTGCCAGCAGTTTTGGACAAAACTATGGCTACACCTTC.

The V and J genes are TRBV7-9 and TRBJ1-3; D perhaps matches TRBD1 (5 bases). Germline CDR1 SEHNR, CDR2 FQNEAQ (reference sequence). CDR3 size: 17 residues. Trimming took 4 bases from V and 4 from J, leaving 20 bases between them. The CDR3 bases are TGTGCCAGCAGCTCCCAGGCAGGCAGGGCGCCCGGAAACACCATATATTTT. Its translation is CASSSQAGRAPGNTIYF.

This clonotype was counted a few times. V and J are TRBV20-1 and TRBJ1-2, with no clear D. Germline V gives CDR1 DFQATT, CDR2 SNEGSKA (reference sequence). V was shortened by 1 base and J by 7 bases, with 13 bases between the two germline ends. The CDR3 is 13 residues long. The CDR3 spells CSARVYADPGYTF. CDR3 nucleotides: TGCAGTGCTAGAGTTTACGCAGACCCTGGCTACACCTTC.

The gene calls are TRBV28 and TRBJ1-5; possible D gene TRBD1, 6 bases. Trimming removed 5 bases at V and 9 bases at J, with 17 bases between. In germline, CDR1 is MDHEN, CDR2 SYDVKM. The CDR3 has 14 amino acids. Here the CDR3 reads CASSAWGGPGPQHF. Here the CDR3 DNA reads TGTGCCAGCAGTGCCTGGGGGGGCCCCGGGCCCCAGCATTTT. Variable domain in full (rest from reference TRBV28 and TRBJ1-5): DVKVTQSSRYLVKRTGEKVFLECVQDMDHENMFWYRQDPGLGLRLIYFSYDVKMKEKGDIPEGYSVSREKKERFSLILESASTNQTSMYLCASSAWGGPGPQHFGDGTRLSIL.

CDR3 sequence (DNA): TGTGCCCCCCACGGGACAGTACGCGCGAACACCGGGGAGCTGTTTTTT. It codes for CAPHGTVRANTGELFF. V and J are TRBV10-3 and TRBJ2-2; 7 bases fit TRBD1. Looked up from germline, CDR1 is ENHRY and CDR2 is SYGVKD. Trimming cost V 11 bases and J 0 bases; bases outside gene matches: 12. The CDR3 is 16 residues long.

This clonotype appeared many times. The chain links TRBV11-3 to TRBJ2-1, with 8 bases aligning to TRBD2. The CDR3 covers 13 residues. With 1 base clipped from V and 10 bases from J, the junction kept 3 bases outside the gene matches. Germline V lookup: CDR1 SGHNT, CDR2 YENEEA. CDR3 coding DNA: TGTGCCAGCAGCTTAGGAAGGACTAGCGAGCAGTTCTTC. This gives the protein CASSLGRTSEQFF.

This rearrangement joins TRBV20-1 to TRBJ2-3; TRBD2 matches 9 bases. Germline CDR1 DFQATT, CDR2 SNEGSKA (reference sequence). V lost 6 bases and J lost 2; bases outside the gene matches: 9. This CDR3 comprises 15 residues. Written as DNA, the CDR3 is TGCAGTGCAGAGGGGGCGGGAGGGTTCACAGATACGCAGTATTTT. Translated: CSAEGAGGFTDTQYF.

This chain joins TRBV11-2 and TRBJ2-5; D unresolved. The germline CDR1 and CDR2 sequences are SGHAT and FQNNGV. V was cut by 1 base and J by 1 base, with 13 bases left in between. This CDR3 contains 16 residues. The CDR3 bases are TGTGCCAGCAGCTTAGTCGTCAACAGATTCCAAGAGACCCAGTACTTC. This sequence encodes CASSLVVNRFQETQYF.